This entry features one T cell receptor (beta chain) sequence. Vbeta (60) and Jbeta (13) primers were used in the PCR. Sequencing was performed with immunoSEQ multiplex PCR; in TCRdb, only in-frame clones are kept and a portion is missing. The table records 100,000 to 130,000 clones, under 85% of them present only once. V trimming: 2 bases; J trimming: 6 bases; junction bases outside the gene matches: 6. The CDR3 runs 15 residues. Germline CDR1 is LGHNA and CDR2 is YNFKEQ. This sample was taken from a study of cytomegalovirus exposure and HLA in healthy donors. This chain links TRBV4-2 with TRBJ2-7; 11 positions match TRBD2. The sequenced material came from PBMCs. This TCR derives from a male donor in good health and CMV-seronegative. Written as DNA, the CDR3 is TGTGCCAGCAGCCAAACTACTAGCGGGAGCGGCGAGCAGTACTTC. Translating gives CASSQTTSGSGEQYF.